The present TCR beta chain was sequenced within a study of a mutant IDH1 vaccine in newly diagnosed glioma. For the study at large: Before enrollment, patients got radiotherapy alone, temozolomide alone, or mostly the combination.

V gave up 1 base and J gave up 10 bases, with 10 bases separating them. The germline CDR1 and CDR2 sequences are SEHNR and FQNEAQ (reference sequence). CDR3 size: 12 residues. This clone has more than one count but fewer than ten. Its antigen is still unknown. Profiled with immunoSEQ multiplex PCR; TCRdb holds only in-frame clones, not every one. The repertoire holds approximately 39,000 clones, with 80% to 90% as singletons. Time point indicated: week 23, last vaccination. With topical imiquimod, each dose of the vaccine consisted of 300 ug of mutant IDH1 20-mer peptide. The sequencing here drew on PBMCs, taken from a glioma patient whose treatment included an IDH1 peptide vaccine. The chain links TRBV7-9 to TRBJ1-2; D is ambiguous. This receptor was taken from a man aged 35 to 55 with glioma. CDR3 sequence (DNA): TGTGCCAGCAGCTTAGAGCACCGGGACTACACCTTC. Translated, it gives CASSLEHRDYTF.